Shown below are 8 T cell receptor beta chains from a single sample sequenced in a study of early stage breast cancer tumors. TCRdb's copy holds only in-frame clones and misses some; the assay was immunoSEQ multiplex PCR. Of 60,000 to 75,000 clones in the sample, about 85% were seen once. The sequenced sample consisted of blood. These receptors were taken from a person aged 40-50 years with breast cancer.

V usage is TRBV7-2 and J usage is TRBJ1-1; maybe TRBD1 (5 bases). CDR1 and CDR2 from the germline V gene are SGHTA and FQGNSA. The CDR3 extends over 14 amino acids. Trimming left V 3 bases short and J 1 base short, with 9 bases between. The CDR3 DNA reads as TGTGCCAGCAGCTTTGGAGGGGCGAACACTGAAGCTTTCTTT. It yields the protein CASSFGGANTEAFF.

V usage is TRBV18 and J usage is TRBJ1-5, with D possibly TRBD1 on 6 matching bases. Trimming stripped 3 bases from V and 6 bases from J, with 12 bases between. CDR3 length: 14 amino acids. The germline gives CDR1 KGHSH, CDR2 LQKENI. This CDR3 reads CASSPGEQGQPQHF. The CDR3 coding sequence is TGTGCCAGCTCACCGGGGGAACAGGGTCAGCCCCAGCATTTT.

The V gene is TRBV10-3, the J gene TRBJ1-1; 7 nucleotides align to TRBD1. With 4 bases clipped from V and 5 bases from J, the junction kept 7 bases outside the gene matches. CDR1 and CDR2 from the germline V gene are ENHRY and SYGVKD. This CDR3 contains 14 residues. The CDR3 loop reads CAISGQGRETEAFF. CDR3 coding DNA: TGTGCCATCAGTGGACAGGGAAGGGAGACTGAAGCTTTCTTT.

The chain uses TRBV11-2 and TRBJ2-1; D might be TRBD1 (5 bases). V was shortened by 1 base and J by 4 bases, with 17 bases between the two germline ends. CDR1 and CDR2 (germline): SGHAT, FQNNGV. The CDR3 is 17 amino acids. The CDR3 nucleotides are TGTGCCAGCAGCTTAGTTCATGGGGCAGGATTATACAATGAGCAGTTCTTC. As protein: CASSLVHGAGLYNEQFF.

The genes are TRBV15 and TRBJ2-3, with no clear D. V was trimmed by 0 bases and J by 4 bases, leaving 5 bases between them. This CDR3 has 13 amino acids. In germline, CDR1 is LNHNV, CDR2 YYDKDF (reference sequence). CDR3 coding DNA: TGTGCCACCAGCAGAGACCCCCCAGATACGCAGTATTTT. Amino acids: CATSRDPPDTQYF.

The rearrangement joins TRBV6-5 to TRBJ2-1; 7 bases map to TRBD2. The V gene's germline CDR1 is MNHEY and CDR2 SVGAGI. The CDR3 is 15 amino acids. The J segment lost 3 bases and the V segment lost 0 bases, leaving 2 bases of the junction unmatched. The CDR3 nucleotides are TGTGCCAGCAGTTACTCTGCGGGAGTCTACAATGAGCAGTTCTTC. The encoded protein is CASSYSAGVYNEQFF.

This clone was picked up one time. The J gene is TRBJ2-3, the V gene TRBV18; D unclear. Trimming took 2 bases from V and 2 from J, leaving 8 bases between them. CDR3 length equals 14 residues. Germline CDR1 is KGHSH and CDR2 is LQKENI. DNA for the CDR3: TGTGCCAGCTCACCAATAACCCTCACAGATACGCAGTATTTT. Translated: CASSPITLTDTQYF. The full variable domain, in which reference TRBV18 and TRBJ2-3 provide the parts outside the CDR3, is NAGVMQNPRHLVRRRGQEARLRCSPMKGHSHVYWYRQLPEEGLKFMVYLQKENIIDESGMPKERFSAEFPKEGPSILRIQQVVRGDSAAYFCASSPITLTDTQYFGPGTRLTVL.

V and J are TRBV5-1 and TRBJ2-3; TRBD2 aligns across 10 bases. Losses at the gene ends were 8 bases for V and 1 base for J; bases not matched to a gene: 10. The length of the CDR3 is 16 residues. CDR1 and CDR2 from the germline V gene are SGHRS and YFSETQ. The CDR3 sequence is CASGTSVRRGTDTQYF. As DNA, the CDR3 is TGCGCCAGTGGGACTAGCGTAAGACGGGGCACAGATACGCAGTATTTT.